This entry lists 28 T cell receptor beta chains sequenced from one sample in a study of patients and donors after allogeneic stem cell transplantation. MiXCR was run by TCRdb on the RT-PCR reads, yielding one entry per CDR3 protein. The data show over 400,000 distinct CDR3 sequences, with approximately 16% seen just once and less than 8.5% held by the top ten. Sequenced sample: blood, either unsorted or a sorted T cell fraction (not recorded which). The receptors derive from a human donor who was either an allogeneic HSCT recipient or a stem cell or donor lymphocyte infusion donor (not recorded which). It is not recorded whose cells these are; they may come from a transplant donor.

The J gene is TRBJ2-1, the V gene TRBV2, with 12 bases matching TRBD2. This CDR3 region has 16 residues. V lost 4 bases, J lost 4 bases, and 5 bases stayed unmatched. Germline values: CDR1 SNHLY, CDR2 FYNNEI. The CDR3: CASSAKTSGGYNEQFF. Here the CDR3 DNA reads TGTGCCAGCAGTGCTAAGACTAGCGGGGGTTACAATGAGCAGTTCTTC. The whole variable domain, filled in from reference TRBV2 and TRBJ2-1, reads EPEVTQTPSHQVTQMGQEVILRCVPISNHLYFYWYRQILGQKVEFLVSFYNNEISEKSEIFDDQFSVERPDGSNFTLKIRSTKLEDSAMYFCASSAKTSGGYNEQFFGPGTRLTVL.

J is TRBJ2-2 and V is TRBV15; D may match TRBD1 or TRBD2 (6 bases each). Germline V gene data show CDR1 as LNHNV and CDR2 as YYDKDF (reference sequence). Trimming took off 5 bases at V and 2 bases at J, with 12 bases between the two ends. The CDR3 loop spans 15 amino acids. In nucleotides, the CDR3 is TGTGCCACCAGCGGGAGGACAGCTAACACCGGGGAGCTGTTTTTT. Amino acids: CATSGRTANTGELFF.

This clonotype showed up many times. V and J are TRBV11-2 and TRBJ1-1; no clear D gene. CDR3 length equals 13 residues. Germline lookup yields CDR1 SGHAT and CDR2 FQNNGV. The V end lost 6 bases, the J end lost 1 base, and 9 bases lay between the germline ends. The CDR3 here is CASSLKTNTEAFF. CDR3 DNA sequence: TGTGCCAGCAGTCTTAAAACGAACACTGAAGCTTTCTTT. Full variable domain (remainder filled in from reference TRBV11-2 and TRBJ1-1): EAGVAQSPRYKIIEKRQSVAFWCNPISGHATLYWYQQILGQGPKLLIQFQNNGVVDDSQLPKDRFSAERLKGVDSTLKIQPAKLEDSAVYLCASSLKTNTEAFFGQGTRLTVV.

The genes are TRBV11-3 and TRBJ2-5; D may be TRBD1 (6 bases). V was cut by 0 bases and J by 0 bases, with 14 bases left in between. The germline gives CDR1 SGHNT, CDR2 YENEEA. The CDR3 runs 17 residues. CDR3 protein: CASSLEPGAPYQETQYF. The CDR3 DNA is TGTGCCAGCAGCTTAGAGCCAGGGGCCCCGTACCAAGAGACCCAGTACTTC.

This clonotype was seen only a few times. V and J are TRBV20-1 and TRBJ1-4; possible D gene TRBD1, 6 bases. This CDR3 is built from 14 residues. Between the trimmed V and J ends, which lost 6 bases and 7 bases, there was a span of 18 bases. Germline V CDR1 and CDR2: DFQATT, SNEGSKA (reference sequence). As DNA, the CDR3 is TGCAGTGCCCCCGGGGGGGCCCTTAGTGAAAAACTGTTTTTT. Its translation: CSAPGGALSEKLFF.

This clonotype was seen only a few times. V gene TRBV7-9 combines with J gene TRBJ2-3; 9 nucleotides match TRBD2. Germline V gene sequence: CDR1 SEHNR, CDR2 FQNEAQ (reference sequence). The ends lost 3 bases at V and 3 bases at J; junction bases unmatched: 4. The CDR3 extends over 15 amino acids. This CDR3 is CASSFSGSMTDTQYF. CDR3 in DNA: TGTGCCAGCAGCTTTAGCGGGAGTATGACAGATACGCAGTATTTT. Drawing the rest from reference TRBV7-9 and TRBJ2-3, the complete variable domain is DTGVSQNPRHKITKRGQNVTFRCDPISEHNRLYWYRQTLGQGPEFLTYFQNEAQLEKSRLLSDRFSAERPKGSFSTLEIQRTEQGDSAMYLCASSFSGSMTDTQYFGPGTRLTVL.

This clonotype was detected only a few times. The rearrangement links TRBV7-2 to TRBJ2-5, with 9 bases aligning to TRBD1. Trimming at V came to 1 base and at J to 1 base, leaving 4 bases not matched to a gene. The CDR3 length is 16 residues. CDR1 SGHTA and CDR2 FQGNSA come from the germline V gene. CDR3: CASSLVGDRAQETQYF. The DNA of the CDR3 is TGTGCCAGCAGCTTAGTGGGGGACAGGGCCCAAGAGACCCAGTACTTC. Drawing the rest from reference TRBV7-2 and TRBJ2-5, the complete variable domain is GAGVSQSPSNKVTEKGKDVELRCDPISGHTALYWYRQSLGQGLEFLIYFQGNSAPDKSGLPSDRFSAERTGGSVSTLTIQRTQQEDSAVYLCASSLVGDRAQETQYFGPGTRLLVL.

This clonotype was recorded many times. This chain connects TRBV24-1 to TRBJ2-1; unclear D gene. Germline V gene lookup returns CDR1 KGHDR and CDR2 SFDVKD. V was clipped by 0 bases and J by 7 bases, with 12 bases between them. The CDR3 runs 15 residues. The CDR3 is CATSDLRTLRNEQFF. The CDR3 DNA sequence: TGTGCCACCAGTGATTTGAGGACCCTCCGGAATGAGCAGTTCTTC.

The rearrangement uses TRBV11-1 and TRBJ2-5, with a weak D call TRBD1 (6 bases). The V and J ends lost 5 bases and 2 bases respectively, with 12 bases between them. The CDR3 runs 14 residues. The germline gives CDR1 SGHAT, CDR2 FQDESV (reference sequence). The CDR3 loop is CASSLHRVQETQYF. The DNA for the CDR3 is TGTGCCAGCAGCCTCCACAGGGTTCAAGAGACCCAGTACTTC. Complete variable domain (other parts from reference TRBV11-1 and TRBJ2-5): EAEVAQSPRYKITEKSQAVAFWCDPISGHATLYWYRQILGQGPELLVQFQDESVVDDSQLPKDRFSAERLKGVDSTLKIQPAELGDSAMYLCASSLHRVQETQYFGPGTRLLVL.

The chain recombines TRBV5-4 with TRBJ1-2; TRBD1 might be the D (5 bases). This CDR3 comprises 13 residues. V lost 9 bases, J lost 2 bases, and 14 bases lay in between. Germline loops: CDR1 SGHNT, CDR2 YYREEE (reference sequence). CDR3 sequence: CATAGRKNYGYTF. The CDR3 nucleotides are TGTGCCACCGCGGGACGGAAAAACTATGGCTACACCTTC.

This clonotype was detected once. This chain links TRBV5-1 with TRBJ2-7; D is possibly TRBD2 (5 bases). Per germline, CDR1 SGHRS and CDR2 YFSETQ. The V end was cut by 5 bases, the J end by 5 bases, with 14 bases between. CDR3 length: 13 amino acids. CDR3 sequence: CASRKPGSDEQYF. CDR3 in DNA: TGCGCCAGCAGGAAGCCGGGGAGCGACGAGCAGTACTTC.

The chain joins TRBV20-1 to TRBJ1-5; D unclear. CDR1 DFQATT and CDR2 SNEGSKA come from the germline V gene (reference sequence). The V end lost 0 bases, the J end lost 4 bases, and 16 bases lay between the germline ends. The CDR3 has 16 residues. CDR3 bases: TGCAGTGCTAGAGATCGTGTGTCAGGTAGAAATCAGCCCCAGCATTTT. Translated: CSARDRVSGRNQPQHF.

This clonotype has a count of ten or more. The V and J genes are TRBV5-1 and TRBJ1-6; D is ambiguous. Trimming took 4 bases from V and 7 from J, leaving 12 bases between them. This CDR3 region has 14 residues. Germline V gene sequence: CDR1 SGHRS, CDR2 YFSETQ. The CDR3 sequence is CASSLWTENSPLHF. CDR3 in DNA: TGCGCCAGCAGCCTTTGGACCGAGAATTCACCCCTCCACTTT.

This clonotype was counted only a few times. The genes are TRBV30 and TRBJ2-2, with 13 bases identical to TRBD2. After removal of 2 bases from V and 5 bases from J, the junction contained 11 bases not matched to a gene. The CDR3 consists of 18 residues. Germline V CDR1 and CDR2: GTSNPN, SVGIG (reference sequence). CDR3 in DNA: TGTGCCTGGAGTTTCTCTCGGACTAGCGGGAGCCGAACCGGGGAGCTGTTTTTT. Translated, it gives CAWSFSRTSGSRTGELFF.

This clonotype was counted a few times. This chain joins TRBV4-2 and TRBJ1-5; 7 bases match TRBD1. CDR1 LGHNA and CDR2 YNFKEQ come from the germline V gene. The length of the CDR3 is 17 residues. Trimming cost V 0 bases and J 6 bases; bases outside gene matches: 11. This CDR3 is CASSQEASDRRSQPQHF. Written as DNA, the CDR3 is TGTGCCAGCAGCCAAGAAGCATCGGACAGGAGAAGTCAGCCCCAGCATTTT.

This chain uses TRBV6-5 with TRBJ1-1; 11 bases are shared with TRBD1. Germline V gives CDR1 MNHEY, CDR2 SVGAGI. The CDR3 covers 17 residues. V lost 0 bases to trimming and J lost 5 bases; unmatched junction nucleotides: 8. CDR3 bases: TGTGCCAGCAGTTACTCGAAGTTCGGACAGGGGGCTACTGAAGCTTTCTTT. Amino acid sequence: CASSYSKFGQGATEAFF.

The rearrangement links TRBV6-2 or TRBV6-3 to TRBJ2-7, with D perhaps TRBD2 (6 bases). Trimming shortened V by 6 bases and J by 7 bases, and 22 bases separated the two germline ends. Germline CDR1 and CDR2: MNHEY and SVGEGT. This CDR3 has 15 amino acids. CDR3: CASRPRVAATGEQYF. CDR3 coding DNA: TGTGCCAGCAGACCCAGGGTAGCGGCTACGGGGGAGCAGTACTTC.

CDR3 nucleotide sequence: TGTGCCAGCAGTGACCAGATGAACACTGAAGCTTTCTTT. Amino acids: CASSDQMNTEAFF. This chain connects TRBV2 to TRBJ1-1; D is uncertain. This CDR3 is 13 amino acids long. CDR1 is SNHLY, CDR2 FYNNEI, per germline. The V end was cut by 3 bases, the J end by 0 bases, with 5 bases between.

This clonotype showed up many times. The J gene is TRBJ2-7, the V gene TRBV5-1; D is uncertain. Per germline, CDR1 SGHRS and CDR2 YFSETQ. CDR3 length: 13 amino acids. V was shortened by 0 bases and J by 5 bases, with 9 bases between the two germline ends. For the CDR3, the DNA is TGCGCCAGCAGCTTGGACCAGGCCGACGAGCAGTACTTC. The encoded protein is CASSLDQADEQYF.

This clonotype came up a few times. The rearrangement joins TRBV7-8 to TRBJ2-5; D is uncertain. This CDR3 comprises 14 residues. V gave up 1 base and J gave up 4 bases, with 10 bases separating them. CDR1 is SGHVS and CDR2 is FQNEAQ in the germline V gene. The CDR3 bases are TGTGCCAGCAGCTTAGTGGAGCAAGTAGAGACCCAGTACTTC. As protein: CASSLVEQVETQYF. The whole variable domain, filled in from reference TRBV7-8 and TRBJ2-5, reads GAGVSQSPRYKVAKRGQDVALRCDPISGHVSLFWYQQALGQGPEFLTYFQNEAQLDKSGLPSDRFFAERPEGSVSTLKIQRTQQEDSAVYLCASSLVEQVETQYFGPGTRLLVL.

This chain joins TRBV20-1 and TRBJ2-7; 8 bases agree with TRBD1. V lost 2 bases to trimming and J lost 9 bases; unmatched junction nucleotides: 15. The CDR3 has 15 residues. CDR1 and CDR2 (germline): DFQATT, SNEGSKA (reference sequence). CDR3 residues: CSARPTGTGDLGQYF. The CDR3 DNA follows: TGCAGTGCTAGACCAACCGGGACAGGCGATCTCGGGCAGTACTTC.

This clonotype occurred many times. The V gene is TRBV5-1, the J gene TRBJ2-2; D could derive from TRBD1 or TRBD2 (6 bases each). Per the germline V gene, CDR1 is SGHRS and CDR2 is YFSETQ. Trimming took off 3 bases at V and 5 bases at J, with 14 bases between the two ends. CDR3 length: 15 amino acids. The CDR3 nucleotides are TGCGCCAGCAGCTATGGAGGGGGAGAGACCGGGGAGCTGTTTTTT. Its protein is CASSYGGGETGELFF.

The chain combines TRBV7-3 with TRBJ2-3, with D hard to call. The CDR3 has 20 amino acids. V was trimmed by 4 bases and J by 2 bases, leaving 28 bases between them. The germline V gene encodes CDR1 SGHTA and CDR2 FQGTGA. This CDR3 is CASSSMGYPWAPGFTDTQYF. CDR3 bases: TGTGCCAGCAGCTCGATGGGGTACCCGTGGGCTCCCGGCTTCACAGATACGCAGTATTTT.

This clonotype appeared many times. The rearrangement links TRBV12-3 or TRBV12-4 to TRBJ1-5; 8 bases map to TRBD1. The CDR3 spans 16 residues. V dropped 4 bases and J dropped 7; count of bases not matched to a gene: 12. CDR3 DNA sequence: TGTGCCAGCAGTTGGGCCACGACAGGGGCGGGCCAGCCCCAGCATTTT. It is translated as CASSWATTGAGQPQHF.

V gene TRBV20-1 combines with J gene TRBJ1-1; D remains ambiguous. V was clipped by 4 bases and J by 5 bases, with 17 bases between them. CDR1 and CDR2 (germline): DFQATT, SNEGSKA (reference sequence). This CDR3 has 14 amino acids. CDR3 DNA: TGCAGTGCTAATCGACCCTGGGAAAAAACTGAAGCTTTCTTT. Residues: CSANRPWEKTEAFF.

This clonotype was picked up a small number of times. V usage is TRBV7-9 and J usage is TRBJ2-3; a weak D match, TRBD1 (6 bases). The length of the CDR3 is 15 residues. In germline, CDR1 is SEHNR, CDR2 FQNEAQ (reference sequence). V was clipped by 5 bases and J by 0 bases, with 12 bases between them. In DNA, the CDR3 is TGTGCCAGCAGCCGCGGACAGCGAAGCACAGATACGCAGTATTTT. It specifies CASSRGQRSTDTQYF.

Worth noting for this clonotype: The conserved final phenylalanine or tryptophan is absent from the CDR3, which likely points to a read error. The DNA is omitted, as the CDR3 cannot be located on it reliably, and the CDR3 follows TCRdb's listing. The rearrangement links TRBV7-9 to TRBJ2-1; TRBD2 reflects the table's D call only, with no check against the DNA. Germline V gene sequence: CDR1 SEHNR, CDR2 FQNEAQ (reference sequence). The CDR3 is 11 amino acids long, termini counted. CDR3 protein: CAGIGERGDPC.

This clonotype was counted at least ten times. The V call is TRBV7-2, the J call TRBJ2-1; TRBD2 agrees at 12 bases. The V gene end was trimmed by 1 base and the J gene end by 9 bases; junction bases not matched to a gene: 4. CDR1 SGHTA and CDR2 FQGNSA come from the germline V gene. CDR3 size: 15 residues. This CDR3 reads CASSLELAGGVEQFF. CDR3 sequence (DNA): TGTGCCAGCAGCTTAGAACTAGCGGGGGGAGTTGAGCAGTTCTTC.